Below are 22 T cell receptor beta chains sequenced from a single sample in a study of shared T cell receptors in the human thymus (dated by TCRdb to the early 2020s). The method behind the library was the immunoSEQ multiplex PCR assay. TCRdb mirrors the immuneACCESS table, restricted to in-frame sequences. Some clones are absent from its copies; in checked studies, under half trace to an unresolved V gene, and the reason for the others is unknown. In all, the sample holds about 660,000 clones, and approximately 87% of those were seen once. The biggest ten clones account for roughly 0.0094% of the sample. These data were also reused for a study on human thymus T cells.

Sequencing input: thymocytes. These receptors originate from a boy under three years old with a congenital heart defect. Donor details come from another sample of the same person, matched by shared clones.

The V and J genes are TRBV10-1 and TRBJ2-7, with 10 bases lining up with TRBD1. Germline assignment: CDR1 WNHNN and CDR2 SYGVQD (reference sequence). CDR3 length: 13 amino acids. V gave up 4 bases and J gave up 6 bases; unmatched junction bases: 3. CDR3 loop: CASSAWTGGEQYF. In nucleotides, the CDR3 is TGCGCCAGCAGTGCATGGACAGGGGGCGAGCAGTACTTC.

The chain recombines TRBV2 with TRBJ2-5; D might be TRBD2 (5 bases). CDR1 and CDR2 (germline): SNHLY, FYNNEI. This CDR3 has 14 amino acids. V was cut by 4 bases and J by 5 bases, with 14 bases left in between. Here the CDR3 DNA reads TGTGCCAGCAGTGGGACTGTTTATGAGGAGACCCAGTACTTC. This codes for CASSGTVYEETQYF.

As DNA, the CDR3 is TGTGCCACCAGCAGATGGCCGGGGACTGAAGCTTTCTTT. It codes for CATSRWPGTEAFF. The chain is built from TRBV15 and TRBJ1-1; no reliable D call. The CDR3 contains 13 residues. Germline-derived CDR1 and CDR2 are LNHNV and YYDKDF (reference sequence). With 2 bases removed from V and 5 bases from J, the gap between germline ends came to 9 bases.

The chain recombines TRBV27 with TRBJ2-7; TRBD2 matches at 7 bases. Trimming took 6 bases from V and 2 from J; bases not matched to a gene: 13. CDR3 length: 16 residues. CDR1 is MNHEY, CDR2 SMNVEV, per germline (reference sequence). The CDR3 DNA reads TGTGCCAGCAGCCCCGAGCGGGACCGAATCCCCTACGAGCAGTACTTC. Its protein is CASSPERDRIPYEQYF.

CDR3 in DNA: TGTGCCTGGAGTGAAGTGGTCACAGGTCCTAAAGAGACCCAGTACTTC. It specifies CAWSEVVTGPKETQYF. The chain has TRBV30 and TRBJ2-5, with D perhaps TRBD1 (5 bases). CDR1 is GTSNPN and CDR2 is SVGIG in the germline V gene (reference sequence). CDR3 length: 16 residues. Trimming cost V 1 base and J 3 bases, with 18 bases left between them.

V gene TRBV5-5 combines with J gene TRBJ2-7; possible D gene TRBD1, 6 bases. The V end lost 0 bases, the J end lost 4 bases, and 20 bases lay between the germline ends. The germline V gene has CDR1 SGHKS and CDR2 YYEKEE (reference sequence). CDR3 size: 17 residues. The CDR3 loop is CASSLAGPGHITYEQYF. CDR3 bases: TGTGCCAGCAGCTTGGCAGGACCGGGACACATAACGTACGAGCAGTACTTC.

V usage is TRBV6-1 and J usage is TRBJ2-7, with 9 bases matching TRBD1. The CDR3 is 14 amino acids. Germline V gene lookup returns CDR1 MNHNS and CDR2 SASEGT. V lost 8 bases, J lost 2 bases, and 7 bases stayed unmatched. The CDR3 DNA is TGTGCCAGCCCCTCGGACAGGGGTCCCTACGAGCAGTACTTC. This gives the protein CASPSDRGPYEQYF.

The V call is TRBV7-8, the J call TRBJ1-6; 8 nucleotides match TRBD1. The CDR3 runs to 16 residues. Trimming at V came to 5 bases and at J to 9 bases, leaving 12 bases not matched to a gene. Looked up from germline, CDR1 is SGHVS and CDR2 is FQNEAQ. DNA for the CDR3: TGTGCCAGCAGCCACAGGGGGTGGGGACCTGGTTCACCCCTCCACTTT. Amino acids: CASSHRGWGPGSPLHF.

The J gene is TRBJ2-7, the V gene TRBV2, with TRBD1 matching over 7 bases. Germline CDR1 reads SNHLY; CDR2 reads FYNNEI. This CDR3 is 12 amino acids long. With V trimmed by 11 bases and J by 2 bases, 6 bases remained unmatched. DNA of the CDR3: TGTGCCTCGGGGACAGATCCCTACGAGCAGTACTTC. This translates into CASGTDPYEQYF.

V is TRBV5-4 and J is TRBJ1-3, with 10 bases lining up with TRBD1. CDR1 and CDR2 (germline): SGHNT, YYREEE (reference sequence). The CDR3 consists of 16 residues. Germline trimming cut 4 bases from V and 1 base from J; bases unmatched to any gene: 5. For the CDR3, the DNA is TGTGCCAGCAGCATGGGACAGGGGAAGTCTGGAAACACCATATATTTT. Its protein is CASSMGQGKSGNTIYF.

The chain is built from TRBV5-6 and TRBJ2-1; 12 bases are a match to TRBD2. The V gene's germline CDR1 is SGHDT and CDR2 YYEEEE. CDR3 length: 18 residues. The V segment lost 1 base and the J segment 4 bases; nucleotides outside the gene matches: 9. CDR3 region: CASSLWASGGDCYNEQFF. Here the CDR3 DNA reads TGTGCCAGCAGCTTGTGGGCTAGCGGGGGGGATTGTTACAATGAGCAGTTCTTC.

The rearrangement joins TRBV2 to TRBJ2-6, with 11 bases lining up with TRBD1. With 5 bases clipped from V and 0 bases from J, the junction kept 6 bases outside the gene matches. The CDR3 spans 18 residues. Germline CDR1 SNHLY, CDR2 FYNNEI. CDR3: CASSSWTGGLSGANVLTF. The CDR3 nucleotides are TGTGCCAGCAGTTCTTGGACAGGGGGCCTCTCTGGGGCCAACGTCCTGACTTTC. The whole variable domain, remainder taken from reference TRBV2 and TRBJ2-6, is EPEVTQTPSHQVTQMGQEVILRCVPISNHLYFYWYRQILGQKVEFLVSFYNNEISEKSEIFDDQFSVERPDGSNFTLKIRSTKLEDSAMYFCASSSWTGGLSGANVLTFGAGSRLTVL.

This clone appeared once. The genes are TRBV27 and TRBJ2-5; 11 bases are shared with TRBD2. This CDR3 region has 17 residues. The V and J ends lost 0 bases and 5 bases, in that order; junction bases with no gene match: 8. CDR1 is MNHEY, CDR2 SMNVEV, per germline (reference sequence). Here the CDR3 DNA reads TGTGCCAGCAGTTTATCGGGTAGCGGGAGGGCCTTGGAGACCCAGTACTTC. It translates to CASSLSGSGRALETQYF.

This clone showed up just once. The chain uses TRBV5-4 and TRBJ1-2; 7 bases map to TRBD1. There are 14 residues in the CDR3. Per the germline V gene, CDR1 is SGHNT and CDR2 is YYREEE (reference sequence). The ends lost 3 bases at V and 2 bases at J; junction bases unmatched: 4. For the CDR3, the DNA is TGTGCCAGCAGCTCTCGGGACAGCAACTATGGCTACACCTTC. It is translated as CASSSRDSNYGYTF.

CDR3 in amino acids: CASSPNRRQETQYF. The CDR3 coding sequence is TGTGCCAGCAGTCCGAACCGGAGGCAAGAGACCCAGTACTTC. The chain couples TRBV28 to TRBJ2-5, with D perhaps TRBD2 (5 bases). The V and J ends lost 5 bases and 2 bases respectively, with 12 bases between them. This CDR3 spans 14 amino acids. Germline CDR1 is MDHEN and CDR2 is SYDVKM. Complete variable domain (other parts from reference TRBV28 and TRBJ2-5): DVKVTQSSRYLVKRTGEKVFLECVQDMDHENMFWYRQDPGLGLRLIYFSYDVKMKEKGDIPEGYSVSREKKERFSLILESASTNQTSMYLCASSPNRRQETQYFGPGTRLLVL.

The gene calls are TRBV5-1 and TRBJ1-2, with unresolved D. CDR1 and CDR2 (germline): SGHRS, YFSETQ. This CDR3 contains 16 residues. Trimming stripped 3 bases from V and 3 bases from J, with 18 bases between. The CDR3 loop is CASSSVDFGSDYGYTF. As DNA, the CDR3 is TGCGCCAGCAGCTCCGTTGATTTTGGTTCAGACTATGGCTACACCTTC.

CDR3 sequence (DNA): TGTGCCATCAGTGGATCGTTCGCGGGAGCTAAGCAGTTCTTC. As protein: CAISGSFAGAKQFF. The chain carries TRBV10-3 and TRBJ2-1; 7 bases fit TRBD2. V gave up 4 bases and J gave up 11 bases; unmatched junction bases: 11. CDR3 length: 14 residues. The germline V gene encodes CDR1 ENHRY and CDR2 SYGVKD.

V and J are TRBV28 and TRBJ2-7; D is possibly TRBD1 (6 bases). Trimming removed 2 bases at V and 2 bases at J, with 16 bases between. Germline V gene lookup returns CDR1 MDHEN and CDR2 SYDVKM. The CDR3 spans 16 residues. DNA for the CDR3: TGTGCCAGCAGTTTACAGTCACAGGGCCGGACCTACGAGCAGTACTTC. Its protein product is CASSLQSQGRTYEQYF.

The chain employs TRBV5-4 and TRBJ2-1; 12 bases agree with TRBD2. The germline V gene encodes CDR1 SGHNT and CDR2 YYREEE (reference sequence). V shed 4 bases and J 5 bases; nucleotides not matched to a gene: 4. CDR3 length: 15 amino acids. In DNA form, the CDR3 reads TGTGCCAGCAGCCCCTGGACTAGCGGGAACAATGAGCAGTTCTTC. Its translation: CASSPWTSGNNEQFF. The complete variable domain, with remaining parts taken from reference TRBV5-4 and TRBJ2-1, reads ETGVTQSPTHLIKTRGQQVTLRCSSQSGHNTVSWYQQALGQGPQFIFQYYREEENGRGNFPPRFSGLQFPNYSSELNVNALELDDSALYLCASSPWTSGNNEQFFGPGTRLTVL.

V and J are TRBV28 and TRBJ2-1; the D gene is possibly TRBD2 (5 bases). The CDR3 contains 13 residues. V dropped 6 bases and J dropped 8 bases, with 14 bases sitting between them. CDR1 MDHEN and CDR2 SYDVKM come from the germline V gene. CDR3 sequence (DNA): TGTGCCAGCAGCTACACTAGAAGCCATGAGCAGTTCTTC. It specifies CASSYTRSHEQFF.

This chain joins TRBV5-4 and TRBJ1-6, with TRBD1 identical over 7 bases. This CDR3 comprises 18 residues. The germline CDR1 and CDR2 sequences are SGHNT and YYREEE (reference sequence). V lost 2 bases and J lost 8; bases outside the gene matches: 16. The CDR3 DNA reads TGTGCCAGCAGCTTTGGTTTTACAGGGGTATTGTTGGATTCACCCCTCCACTTT. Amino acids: CASSFGFTGVLLDSPLHF.

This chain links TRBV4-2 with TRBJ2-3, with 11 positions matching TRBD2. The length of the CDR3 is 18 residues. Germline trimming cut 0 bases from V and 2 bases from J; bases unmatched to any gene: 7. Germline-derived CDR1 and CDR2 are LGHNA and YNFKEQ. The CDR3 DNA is TGTGCCAGCAGCCAAGAATTTCTAGCGGGGGGATTCACAGATACGCAGTATTTT. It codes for CASSQEFLAGGFTDTQYF.